This T cell receptor (beta chain) was found in a study of cytomegalovirus exposure and HLA in healthy donors. PCR involved 60 Vbeta and 13 Jbeta primers. The assay was immunoSEQ multiplex PCR, and TCRdb's table has in-frame clones only and misses some. The repertoire consists of almost 200,000 clones, with 85% occurring once and the leading ten covering 2.3%. This TCR derives from a woman in her 50s in good health and CMV-seronegative. The sample consisted of PBMCs.

The CDR3 spells CASSSDKVTEAFF. CDR3 nucleotide sequence: TGCGCCAGCAGCTCGGACAAAGTCACTGAAGCTTTCTTT. This rearrangement joins TRBV5-1 to TRBJ1-1; maybe TRBD1 (5 bases). CDR3 length equals 13 residues. Germline CDR1 and CDR2: SGHRS and YFSETQ. V lost 3 bases and J 4 bases, leaving 10 bases between the germline ends.